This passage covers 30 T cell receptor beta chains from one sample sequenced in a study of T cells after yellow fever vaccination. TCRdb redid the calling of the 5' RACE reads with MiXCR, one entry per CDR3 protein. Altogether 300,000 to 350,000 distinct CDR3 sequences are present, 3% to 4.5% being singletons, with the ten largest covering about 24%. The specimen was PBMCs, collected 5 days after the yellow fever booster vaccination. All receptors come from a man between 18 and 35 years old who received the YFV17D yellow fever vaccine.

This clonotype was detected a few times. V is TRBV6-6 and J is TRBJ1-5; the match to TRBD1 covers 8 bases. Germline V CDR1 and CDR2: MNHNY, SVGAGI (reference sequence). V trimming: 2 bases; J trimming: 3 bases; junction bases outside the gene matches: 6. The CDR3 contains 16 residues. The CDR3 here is CASSYAGGQDNQPQHF. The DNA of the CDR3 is TGTGCCAGCAGTTACGCGGGGGGACAGGACAATCAGCCCCAGCATTTT.

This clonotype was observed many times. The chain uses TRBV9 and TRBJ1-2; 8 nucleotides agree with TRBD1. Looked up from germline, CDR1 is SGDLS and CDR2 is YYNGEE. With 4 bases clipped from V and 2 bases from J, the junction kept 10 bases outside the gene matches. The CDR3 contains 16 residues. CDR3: CASSPWTGTMNYGYTF. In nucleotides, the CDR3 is TGTGCCAGCAGCCCATGGACAGGGACGATGAACTATGGCTACACCTTC. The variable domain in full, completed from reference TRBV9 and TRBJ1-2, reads DSGVTQTPKHLITATGQRVTLRCSPRSGDLSVYWYQQSLDQGLQFLIQYYNGEERAKGNILERFSAQQFPDLHSELNLSSLELGDSALYFCASSPWTGTMNYGYTFGSGTRLTVV.

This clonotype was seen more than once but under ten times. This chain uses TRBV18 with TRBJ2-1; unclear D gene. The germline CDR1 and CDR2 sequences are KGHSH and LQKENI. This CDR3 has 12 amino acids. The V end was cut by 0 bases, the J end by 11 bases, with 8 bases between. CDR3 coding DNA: TGTGCCAGCTCACCACCGGTGGCACAGCAGTTCTTC. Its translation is CASSPPVAQQFF.

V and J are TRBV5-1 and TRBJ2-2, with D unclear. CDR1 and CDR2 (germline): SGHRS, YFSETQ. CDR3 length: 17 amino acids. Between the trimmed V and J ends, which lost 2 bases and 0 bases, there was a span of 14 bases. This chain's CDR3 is CASSFAGGQANTGELFF. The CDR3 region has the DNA TGCGCCAGCAGCTTTGCTGGTGGTCAGGCGAACACCGGGGAGCTGTTTTTT.

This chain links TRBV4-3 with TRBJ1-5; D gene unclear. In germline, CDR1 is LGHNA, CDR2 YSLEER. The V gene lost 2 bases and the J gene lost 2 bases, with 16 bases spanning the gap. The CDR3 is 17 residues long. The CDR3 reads CASSQSSDTSGNQPQHF. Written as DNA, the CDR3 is TGCGCCAGCAGCCAATCTTCTGACACGAGTGGCAATCAGCCCCAGCATTTT.

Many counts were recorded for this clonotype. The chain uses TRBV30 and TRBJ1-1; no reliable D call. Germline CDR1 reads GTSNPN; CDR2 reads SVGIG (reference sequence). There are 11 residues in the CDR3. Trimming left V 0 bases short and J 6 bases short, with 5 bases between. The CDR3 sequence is CAWSVPPEAFF. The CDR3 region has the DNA TGTGCCTGGAGTGTACCACCTGAAGCTTTCTTT.

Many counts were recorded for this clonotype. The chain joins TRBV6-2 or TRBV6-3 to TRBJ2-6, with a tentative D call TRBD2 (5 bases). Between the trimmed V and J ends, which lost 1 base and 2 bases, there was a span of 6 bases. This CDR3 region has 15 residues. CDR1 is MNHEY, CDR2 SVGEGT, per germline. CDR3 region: CASSYWRTGANVLTF. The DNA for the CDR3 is TGTGCCAGCAGTTACTGGAGGACTGGGGCCAACGTCCTGACTTTC.

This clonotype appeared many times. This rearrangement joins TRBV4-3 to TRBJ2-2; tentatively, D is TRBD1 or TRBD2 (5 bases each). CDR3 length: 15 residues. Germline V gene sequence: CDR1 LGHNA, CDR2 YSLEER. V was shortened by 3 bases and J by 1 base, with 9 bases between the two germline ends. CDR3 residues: CASSHAGRNTGELFF. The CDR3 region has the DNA TGCGCCAGCAGCCATGCAGGGAGGAACACCGGGGAGCTGTTTTTT.

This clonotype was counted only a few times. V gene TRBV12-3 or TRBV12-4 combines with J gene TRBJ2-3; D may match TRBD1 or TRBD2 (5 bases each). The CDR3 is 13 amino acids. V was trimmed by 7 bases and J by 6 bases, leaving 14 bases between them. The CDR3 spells CASNSIWGDTQYF. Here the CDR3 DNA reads TGTGCCAGCAATTCGATTTGGGGGGATACGCAGTATTTT.

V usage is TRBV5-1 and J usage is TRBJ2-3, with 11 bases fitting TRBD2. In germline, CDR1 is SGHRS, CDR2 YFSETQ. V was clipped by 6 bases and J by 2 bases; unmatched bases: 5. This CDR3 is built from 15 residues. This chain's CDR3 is CASMETSGATDTQYF. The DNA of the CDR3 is TGCGCCAGCATGGAGACTAGCGGGGCCACAGATACGCAGTATTTT.

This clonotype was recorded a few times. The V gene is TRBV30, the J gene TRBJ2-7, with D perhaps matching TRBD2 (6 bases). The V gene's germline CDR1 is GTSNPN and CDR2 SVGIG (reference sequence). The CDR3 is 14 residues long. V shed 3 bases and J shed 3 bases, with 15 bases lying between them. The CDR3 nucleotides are TGTGCCTGGAGGCCGCTGGAGGGTTACTACGAGCAGTACTTC. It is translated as CAWRPLEGYYEQYF.

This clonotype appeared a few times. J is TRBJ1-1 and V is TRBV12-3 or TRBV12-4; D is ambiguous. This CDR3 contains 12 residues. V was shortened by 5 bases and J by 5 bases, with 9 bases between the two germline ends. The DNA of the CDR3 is TGTGCCAGCAGTCAGACGTGGACTGAAGCTTTCTTT. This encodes CASSQTWTEAFF.

The DNA for the CDR3 is TGTGCCAGTAGTGAACAGGGAAAGAACACTGAAGCTTTCTTT. Encoded protein: CASSEQGKNTEAFF. The genes are TRBV19 and TRBJ1-1; maybe TRBD1 (6 bases). The CDR3 sequence is 14 residues long. V lost 5 bases and J 1 base, leaving 11 bases between the germline ends. Germline V gene data show CDR1 as LNHDA and CDR2 as SQIVND (reference sequence).

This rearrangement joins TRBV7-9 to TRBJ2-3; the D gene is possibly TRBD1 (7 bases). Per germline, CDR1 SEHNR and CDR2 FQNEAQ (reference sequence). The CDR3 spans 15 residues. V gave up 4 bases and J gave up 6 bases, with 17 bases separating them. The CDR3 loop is CASSSLGGQNDTQYF. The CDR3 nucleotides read TGTGCCAGCAGCTCGCTGGGGGGACAGAATGATACGCAGTATTTT.

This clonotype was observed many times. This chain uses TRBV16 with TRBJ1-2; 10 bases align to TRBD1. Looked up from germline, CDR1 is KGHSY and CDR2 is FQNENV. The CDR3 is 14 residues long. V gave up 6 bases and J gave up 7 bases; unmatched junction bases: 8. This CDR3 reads CASSPGTGAVGYTF. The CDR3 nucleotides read TGTGCCAGCAGTCCCGGGACAGGGGCAGTTGGCTACACCTTC.

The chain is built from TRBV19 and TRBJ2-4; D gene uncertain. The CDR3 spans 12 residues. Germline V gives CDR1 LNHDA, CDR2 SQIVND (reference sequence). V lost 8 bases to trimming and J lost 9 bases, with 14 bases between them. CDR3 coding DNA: TGTGCCAGTGTATCACCGGTGGGCATTCAGTACTTC. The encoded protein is CASVSPVGIQYF.

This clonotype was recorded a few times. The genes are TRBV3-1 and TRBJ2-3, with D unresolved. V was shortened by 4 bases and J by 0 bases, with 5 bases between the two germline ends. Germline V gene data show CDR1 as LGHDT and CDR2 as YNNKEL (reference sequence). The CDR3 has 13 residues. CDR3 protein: CASSPQSTDTQYF. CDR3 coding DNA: TGTGCCAGCAGCCCTCAGAGCACAGATACGCAGTATTTT.

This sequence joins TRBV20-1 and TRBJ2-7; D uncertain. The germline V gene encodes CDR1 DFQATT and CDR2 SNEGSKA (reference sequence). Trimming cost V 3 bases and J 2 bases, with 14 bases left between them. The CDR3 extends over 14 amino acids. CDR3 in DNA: TGCAGTGCTAGTGGGGTGGGAACCCCCTACGAGCAGTACTTC. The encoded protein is CSASGVGTPYEQYF.

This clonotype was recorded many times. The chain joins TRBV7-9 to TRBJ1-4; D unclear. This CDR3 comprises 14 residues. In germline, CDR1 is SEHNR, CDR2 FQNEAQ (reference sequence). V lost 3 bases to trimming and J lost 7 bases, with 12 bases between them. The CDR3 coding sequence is TGTGCCAGCAGCTTCGAAAGAATTAGTGAAAAACTGTTTTTT. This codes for CASSFERISEKLFF.

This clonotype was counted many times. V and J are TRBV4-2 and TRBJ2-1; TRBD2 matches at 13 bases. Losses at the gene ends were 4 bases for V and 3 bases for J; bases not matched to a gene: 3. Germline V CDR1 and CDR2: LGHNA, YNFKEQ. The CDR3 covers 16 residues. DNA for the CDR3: TGTGCCAGCAGCCGGACTAGCGGGGGCTTCTACAATGAGCAGTTCTTC. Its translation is CASSRTSGGFYNEQFF.

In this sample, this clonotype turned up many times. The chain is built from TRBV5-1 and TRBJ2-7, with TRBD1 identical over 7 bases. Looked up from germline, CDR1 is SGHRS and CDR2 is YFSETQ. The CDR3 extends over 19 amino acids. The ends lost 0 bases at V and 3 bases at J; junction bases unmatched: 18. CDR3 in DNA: TGCGCCAGCAGCTTGGTCCGCCTACCTTACGGGACAGCTTGCTACGAGCAGTACTTC. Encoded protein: CASSLVRLPYGTACYEQYF.

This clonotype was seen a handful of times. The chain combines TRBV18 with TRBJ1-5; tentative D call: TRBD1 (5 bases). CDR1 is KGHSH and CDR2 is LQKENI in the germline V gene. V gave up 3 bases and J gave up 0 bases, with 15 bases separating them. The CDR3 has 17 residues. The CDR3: CASSPNRNGGSNQPQHF. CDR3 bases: TGTGCCAGCTCACCGAACCGGAACGGGGGTAGCAATCAGCCCCAGCATTTT.

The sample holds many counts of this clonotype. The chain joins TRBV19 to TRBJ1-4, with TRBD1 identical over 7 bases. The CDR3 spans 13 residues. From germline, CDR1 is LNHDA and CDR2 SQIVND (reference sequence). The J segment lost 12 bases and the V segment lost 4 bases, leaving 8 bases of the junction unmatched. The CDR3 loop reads CASSRQGTAELFF. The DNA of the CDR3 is TGTGCCAGTAGTAGACAGGGAACGGCTGAACTGTTTTTT.

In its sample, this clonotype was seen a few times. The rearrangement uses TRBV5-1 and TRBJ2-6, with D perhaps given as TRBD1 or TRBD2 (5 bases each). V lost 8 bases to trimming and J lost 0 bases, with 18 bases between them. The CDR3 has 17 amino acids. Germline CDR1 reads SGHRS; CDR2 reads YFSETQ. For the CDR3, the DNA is TGCGCCAGTTACCCCCGGGACCTTGGCTCTGGGGCCAACGTCCTGACTTTC. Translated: CASYPRDLGSGANVLTF.

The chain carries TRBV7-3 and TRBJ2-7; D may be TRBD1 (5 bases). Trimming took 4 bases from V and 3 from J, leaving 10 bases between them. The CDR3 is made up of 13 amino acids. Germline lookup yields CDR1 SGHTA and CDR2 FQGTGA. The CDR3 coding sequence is TGTGCCAGCAGCTCCGGACACTTCTACGAGCAGTACTTC. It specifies CASSSGHFYEQYF.

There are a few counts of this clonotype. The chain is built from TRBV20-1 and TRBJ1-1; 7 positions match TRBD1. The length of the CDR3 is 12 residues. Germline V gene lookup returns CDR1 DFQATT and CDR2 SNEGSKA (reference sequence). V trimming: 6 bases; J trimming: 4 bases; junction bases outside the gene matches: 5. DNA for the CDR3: TGCAGTGCCCCGACAGGGCCCACTGAAGCTTTCTTT. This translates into CSAPTGPTEAFF.

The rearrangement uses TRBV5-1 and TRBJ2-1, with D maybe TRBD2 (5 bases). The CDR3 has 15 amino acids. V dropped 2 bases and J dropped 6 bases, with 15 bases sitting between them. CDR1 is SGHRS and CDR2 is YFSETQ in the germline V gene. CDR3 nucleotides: TGCGCCAGCAGCTTAGCGGAGGTCTCTAGCAATGAGCAGTTCTTC. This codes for CASSLAEVSSNEQFF.

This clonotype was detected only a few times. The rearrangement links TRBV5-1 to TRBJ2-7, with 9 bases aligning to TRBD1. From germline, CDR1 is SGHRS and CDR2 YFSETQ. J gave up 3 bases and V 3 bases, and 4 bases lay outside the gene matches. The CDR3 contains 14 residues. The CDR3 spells CASSSRQGDYEQYF. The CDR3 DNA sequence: TGCGCCAGCAGCTCAAGACAGGGGGACTACGAGCAGTACTTC.

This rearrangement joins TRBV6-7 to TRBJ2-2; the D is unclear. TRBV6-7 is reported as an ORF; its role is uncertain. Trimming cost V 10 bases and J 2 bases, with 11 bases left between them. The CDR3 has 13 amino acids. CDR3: CATTHQNTGELFF. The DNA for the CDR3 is TGTGCCACCACCCACCAAAACACCGGGGAGCTGTTTTTT.

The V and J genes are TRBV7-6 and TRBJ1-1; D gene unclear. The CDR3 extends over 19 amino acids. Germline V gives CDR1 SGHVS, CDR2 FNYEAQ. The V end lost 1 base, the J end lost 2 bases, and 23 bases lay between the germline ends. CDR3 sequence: CASSLEGISAEPLNTEAFF. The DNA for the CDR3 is TGTGCCAGCAGCTTAGAAGGAATTTCGGCAGAGCCGCTAAACACTGAAGCTTTCTTT.